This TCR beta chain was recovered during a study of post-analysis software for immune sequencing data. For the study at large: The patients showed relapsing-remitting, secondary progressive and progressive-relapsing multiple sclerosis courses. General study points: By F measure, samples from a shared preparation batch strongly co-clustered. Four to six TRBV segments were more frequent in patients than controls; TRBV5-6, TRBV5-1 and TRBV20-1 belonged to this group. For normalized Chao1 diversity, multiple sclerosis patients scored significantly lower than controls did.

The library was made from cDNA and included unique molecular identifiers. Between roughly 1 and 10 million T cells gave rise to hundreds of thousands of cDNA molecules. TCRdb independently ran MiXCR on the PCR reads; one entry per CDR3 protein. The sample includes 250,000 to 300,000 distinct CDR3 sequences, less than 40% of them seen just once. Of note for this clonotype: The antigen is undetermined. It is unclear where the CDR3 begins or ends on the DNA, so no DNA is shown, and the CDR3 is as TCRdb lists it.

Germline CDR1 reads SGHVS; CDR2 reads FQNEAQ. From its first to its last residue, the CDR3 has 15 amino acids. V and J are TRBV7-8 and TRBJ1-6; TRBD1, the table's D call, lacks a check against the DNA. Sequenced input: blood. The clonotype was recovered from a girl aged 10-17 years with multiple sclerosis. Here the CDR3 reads CASSLPVGSGSPPHF.